Detailed here is one T cell receptor beta chain. The CDR3 has 16 amino acids. V lost 0 bases and J lost 1, with 13 bases in between. The germline gives CDR1 SGDLS, CDR2 YYNGEE. Method: immunoSEQ multiplex PCR; TCRdb's copy keeps in-frame clones and lacks some. The sample records 90,000 to 100,000 clones, 87% being singletons. The data originate from a study of cytomegalovirus exposure and HLA in healthy donors. The chain employs TRBV9 and TRBJ2-5; maybe TRBD1 (5 bases). This receptor was taken from a man aged 18-30 years in good health and CMV-seropositive. The specimen sequenced was PBMCs. CDR3 loop: CASSVGVRVPQETQYF. The CDR3 coding sequence is TGTGCCAGCAGCGTAGGAGTCAGGGTGCCCCAAGAGACCCAGTACTTC.